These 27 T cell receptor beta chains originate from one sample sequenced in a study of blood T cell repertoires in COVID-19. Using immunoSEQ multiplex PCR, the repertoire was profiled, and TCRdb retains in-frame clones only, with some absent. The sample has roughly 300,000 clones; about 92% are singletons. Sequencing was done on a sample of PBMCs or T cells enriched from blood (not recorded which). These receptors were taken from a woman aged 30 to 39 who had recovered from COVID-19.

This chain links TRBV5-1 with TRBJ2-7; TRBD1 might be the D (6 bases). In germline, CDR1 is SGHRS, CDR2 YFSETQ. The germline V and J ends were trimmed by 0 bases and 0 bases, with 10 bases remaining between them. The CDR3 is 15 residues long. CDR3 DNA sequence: TGCGCCAGCAGCTTGGGACCGGACAGCTCCTACGAGCAGTACTTC. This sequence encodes CASSLGPDSSYEQYF.

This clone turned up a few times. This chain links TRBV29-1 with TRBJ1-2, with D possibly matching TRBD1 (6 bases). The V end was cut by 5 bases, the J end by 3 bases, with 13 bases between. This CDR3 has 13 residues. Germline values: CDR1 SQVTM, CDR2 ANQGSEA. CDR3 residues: CSVWTAADYGYTF. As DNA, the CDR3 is TGCAGCGTTTGGACAGCGGCGGACTATGGCTACACCTTC.

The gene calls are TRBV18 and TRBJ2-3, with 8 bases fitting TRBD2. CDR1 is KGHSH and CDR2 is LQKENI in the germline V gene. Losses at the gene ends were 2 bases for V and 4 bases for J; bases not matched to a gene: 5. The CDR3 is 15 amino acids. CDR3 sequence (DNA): TGTGCCAGCTCACCAAGCGGGGGCTTCTCAGATACGCAGTATTTT. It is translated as CASSPSGGFSDTQYF.

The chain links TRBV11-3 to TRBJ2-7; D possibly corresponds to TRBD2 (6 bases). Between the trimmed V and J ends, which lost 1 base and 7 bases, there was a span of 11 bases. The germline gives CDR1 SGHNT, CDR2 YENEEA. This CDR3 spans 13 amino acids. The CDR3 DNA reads TGTGCCAGCAGCTTAGCGGGAGTGGGAGAGCAGTACTTC. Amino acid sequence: CASSLAGVGEQYF.

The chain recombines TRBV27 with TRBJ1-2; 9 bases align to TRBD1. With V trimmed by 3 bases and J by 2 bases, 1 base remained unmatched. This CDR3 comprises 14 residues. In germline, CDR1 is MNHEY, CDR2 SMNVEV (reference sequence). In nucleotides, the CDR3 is TGTGCCAGCAGTTTCGGGACAGGGAACTATGGCTACACCTTC. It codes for CASSFGTGNYGYTF.

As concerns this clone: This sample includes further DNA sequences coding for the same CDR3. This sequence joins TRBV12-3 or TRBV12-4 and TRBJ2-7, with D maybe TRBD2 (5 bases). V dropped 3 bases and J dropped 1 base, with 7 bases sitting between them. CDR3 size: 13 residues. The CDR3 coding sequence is TGTGCCAGCAGTTTTGGGAGTTCCTACGAGCAGTACTTC. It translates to CASSFGSSYEQYF.

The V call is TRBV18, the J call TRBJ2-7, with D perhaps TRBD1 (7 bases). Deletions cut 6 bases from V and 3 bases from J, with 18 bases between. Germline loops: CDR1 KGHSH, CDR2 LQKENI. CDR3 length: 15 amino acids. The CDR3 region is CASSSQSGGGYEQYF. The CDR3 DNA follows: TGTGCCAGCTCCTCCCAATCAGGGGGAGGCTACGAGCAGTACTTC.

In DNA, the CDR3 is TGTGCCAGCTCAACGTATTCGTCCACGGGGGGGGAAGAGACCCAGTACTTC. The encoded protein is CASSTYSSTGGEETQYF. The chain couples TRBV18 to TRBJ2-5, with 8 bases lining up with TRBD2. This CDR3 is built from 17 residues. Trimming cost V 5 bases and J 3 bases; bases outside gene matches: 14. CDR1 and CDR2 (germline): KGHSH, LQKENI.

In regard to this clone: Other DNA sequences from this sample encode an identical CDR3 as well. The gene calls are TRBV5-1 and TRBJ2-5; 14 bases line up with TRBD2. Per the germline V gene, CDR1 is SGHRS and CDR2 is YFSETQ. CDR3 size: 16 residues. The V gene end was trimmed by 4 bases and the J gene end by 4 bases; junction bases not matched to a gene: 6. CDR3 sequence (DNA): TGCGCCAGCAGCCTGATGACTAGCGGGGGGGCAGAGACCCAGTACTTC. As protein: CASSLMTSGGAETQYF. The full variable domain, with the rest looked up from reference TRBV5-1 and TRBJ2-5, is KAGVTQTPRYLIKTRGQQVTLSCSPISGHRSVSWYQQTPGQGLQFLFEYFSETQRNKGNFPGRFSGRQFSNSRSEMNVSTLELGDSALYLCASSLMTSGGAETQYFGPGTRLLVL.

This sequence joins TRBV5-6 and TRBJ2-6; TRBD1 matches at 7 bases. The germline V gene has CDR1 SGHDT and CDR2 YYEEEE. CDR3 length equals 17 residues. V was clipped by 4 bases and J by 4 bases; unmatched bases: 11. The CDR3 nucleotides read TGTGCCAGCAGCCCAGAAACAGGGGTCCGAGGGGCCAACGTCCTGACTTTC. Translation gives CASSPETGVRGANVLTF.

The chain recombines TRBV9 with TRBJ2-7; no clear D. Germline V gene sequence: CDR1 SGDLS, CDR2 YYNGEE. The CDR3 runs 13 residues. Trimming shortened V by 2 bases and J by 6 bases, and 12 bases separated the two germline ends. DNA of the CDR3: TGTGCCAGCAGCGTCTCCCCGGTTGGCGAGCAGTACTTC. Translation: CASSVSPVGEQYF.

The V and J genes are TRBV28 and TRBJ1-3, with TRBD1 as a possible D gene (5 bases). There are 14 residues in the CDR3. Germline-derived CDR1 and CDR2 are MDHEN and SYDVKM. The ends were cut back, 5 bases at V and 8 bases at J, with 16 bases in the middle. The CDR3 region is CASSPGGGGYTIYF. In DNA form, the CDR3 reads TGTGCCAGCAGTCCCGGGGGTGGAGGATACACCATATATTTT.

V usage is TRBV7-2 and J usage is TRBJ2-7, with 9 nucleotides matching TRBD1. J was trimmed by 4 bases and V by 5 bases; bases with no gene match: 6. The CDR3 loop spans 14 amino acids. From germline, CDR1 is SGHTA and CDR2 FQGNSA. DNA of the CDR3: TGTGCCAGCAGCCTCGGGACAGGGTCGTACGAGCAGTACTTC. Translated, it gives CASSLGTGSYEQYF.

DNA of the CDR3: TGTGCCAGCAGCGTAGCAGAGGGTCAGCCCTACGAGCAGTACTTC. This codes for CASSVAEGQPYEQYF. The chain is built from TRBV9 and TRBJ2-7; a possible D gene is TRBD2 (5 bases). Trimming left V 0 bases short and J 2 bases short, with 12 bases between. The germline V gene encodes CDR1 SGDLS and CDR2 YYNGEE. The CDR3 runs 15 residues.

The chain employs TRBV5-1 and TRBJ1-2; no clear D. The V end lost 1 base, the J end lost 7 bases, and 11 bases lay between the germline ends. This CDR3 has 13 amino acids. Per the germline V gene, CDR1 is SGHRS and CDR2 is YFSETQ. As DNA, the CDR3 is TGCGCCAGCAGCTTGATCGGGGAATCTGGCTACACCTTC. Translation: CASSLIGESGYTF. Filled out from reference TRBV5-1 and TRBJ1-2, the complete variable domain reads KAGVTQTPRYLIKTRGQQVTLSCSPISGHRSVSWYQQTPGQGLQFLFEYFSETQRNKGNFPGRFSGRQFSNSRSEMNVSTLELGDSALYLCASSLIGESGYTFGSGTRLTVV.

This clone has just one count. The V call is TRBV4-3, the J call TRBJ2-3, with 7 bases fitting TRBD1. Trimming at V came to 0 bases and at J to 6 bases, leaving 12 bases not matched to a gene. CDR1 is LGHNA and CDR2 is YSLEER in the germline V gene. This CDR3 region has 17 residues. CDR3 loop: CASSQDRVRGGEDTQYF. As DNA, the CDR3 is TGCGCCAGCAGCCAAGATAGAGTGCGAGGGGGCGAGGATACGCAGTATTTT.

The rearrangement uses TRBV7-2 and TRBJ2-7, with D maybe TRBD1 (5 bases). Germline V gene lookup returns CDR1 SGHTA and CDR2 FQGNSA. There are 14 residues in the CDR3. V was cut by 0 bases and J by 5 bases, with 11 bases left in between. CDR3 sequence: CASSLARGIDEQYF. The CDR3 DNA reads TGTGCCAGCAGCTTAGCTAGGGGAATCGACGAGCAGTACTTC.

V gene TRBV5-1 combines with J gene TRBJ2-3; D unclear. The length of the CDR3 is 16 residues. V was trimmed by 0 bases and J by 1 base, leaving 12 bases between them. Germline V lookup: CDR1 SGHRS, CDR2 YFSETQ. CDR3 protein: CASSLGNPAGTDTQYF. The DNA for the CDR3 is TGCGCCAGCAGCTTGGGTAATCCCGCGGGCACAGATACGCAGTATTTT.

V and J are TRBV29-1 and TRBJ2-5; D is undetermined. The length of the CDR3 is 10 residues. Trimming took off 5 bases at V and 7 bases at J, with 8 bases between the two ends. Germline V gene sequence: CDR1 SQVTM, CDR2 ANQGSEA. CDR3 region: CSVRERTQYF. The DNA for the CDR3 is TGCAGCGTTCGAGAACGGACCCAGTACTTC.

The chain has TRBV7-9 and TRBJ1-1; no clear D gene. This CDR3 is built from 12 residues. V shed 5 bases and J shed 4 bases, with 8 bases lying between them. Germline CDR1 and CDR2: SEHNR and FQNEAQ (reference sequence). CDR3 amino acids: CASSLGSTEAFF. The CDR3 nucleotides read TGTGCCAGCAGCCTTGGGAGCACTGAAGCTTTCTTT.

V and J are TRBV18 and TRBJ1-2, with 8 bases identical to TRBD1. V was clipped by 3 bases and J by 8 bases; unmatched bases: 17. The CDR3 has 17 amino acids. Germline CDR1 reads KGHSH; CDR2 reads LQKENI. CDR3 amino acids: CASSPRRTGTTERGYTF. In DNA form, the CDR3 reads TGTGCCAGCTCACCCCGGAGGACAGGGACAACGGAACGAGGCTACACCTTC.

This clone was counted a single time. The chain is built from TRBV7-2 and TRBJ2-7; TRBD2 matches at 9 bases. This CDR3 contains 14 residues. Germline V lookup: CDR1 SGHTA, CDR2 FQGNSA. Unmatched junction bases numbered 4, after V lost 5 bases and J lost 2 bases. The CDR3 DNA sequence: TGTGCCAGCAGCGACCAGCGGGAGGCCTACGAGCAGTACTTC. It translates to CASSDQREAYEQYF.

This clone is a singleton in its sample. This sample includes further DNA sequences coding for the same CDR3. The chain's CDR3 is CASSLRPYEQYF. The DNA for the CDR3 is TGTGCCAGCAGTCTGAGGCCGTACGAGCAGTACTTC. The chain carries TRBV28 and TRBJ2-7; D unresolved. CDR3 length: 12 residues. The germline V and J ends were trimmed by 5 bases and 4 bases, with 9 bases remaining between them. CDR1 and CDR2 (germline): MDHEN, SYDVKM.

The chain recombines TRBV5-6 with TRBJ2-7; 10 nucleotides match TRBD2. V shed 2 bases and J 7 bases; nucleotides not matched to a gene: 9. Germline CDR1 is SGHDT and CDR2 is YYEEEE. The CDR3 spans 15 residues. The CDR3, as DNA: TGTGCCAGCAGCTTTGGGAAGGGACTAGCGATGGAGCAGTACTTC. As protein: CASSFGKGLAMEQYF.

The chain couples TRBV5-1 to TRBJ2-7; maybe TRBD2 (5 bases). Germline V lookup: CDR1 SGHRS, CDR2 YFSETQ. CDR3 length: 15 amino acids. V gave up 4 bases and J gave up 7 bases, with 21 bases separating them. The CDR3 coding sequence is TGCGCCAGCAGCCTCTCAGGTGACCCCCGGGGTGAGCAGTACTTC. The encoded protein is CASSLSGDPRGEQYF. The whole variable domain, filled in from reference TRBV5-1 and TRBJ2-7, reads KAGVTQTPRYLIKTRGQQVTLSCSPISGHRSVSWYQQTPGQGLQFLFEYFSETQRNKGNFPGRFSGRQFSNSRSEMNVSTLELGDSALYLCASSLSGDPRGEQYFGPGTRLTVT.

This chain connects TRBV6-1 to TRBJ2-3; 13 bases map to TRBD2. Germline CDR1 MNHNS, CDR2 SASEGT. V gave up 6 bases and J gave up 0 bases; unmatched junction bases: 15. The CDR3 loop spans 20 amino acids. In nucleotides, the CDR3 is TGTGCCAGCAGGGAAAGACCGGGACTAGCGGGGACGGCTAGCACAGATACGCAGTATTTT. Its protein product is CASRERPGLAGTASTDTQYF.

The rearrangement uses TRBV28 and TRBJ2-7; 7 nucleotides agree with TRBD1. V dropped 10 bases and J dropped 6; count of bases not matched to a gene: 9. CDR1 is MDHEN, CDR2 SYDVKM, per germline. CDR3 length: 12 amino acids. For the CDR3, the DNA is TGTGCCATCTCCAAACAGGGGATCGAGCAGTACTTC. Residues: CAISKQGIEQYF.